The T cell receptor (beta chain) described here comes from a study of shared clonotypes between healthy human individuals. Study summary: Per donor, three plates held CD4 naive cells, three held CD4 memory, two held CD8 naive and one held CD8 memory.

Assay: immunoSEQ multiplex PCR; the TCRdb copy retains only in-frame clones and omits some. The sample records over a million clones, 75% to 85% being singletons. This CDR3 contains 15 residues. V lost 6 bases to trimming and J lost 0 bases, with 14 bases between them. Germline assignment: CDR1 MDHEN and CDR2 SYDVKM. Sequenced material: memory CD4+ T cells from PBMCs. Subset indicated: CD45RA-negative fraction. This chain connects TRBV28 to TRBJ1-1; perhaps TRBD1 as D (5 bases). The sequence derives from a man aged 18 to 30 in good health. Some clones in this sample may be carry-over from other donors' samples. The CDR3 loop reads CASRMGTDLNTEAFF. DNA for the CDR3: TGTGCCAGCAGGATGGGGACGGACTTGAACACTGAAGCTTTCTTT.